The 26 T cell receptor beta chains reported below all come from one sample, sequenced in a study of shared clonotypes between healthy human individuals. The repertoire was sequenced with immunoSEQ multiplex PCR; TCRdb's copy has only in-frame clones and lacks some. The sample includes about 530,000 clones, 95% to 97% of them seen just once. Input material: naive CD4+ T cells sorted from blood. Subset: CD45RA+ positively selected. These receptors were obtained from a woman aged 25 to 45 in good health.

The CDR3 loop reads CASSFGTDSYNEQFF. The CDR3 DNA reads TGTGCCAGCAGCTTTGGGACAGACTCCTACAATGAGCAGTTCTTC. The chain uses TRBV11-2 and TRBJ2-1, with TRBD1 matching 7 bases. This CDR3 is built from 15 residues. From germline, CDR1 is SGHAT and CDR2 FQNNGV. Trimming took 3 bases from V and 0 from J; bases not matched to a gene: 2. Using reference TRBV11-2 and TRBJ2-1 for the parts outside the CDR3, the full variable domain is EAGVAQSPRYKIIEKRQSVAFWCNPISGHATLYWYQQILGQGPKLLIQFQNNGVVDDSQLPKDRFSAERLKGVDSTLKIQPAKLEDSAVYLCASSFGTDSYNEQFFGPGTRLTVL.

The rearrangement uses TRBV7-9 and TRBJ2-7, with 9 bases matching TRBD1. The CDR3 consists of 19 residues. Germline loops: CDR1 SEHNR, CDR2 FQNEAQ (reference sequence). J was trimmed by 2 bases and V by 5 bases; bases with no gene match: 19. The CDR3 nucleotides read TGTGCCAGCAGCCCTCAAATGATTGACCGGGACAGGGTTCCCTACGAGCAGTACTTC. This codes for CASSPQMIDRDRVPYEQYF.

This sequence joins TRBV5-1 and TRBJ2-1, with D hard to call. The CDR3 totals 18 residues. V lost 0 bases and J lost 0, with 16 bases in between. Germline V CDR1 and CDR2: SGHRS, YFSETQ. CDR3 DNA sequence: TGCGCCAGCAGCTTGGGTGGCGCCCCCACGAGCTCCTACAATGAGCAGTTCTTC. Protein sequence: CASSLGGAPTSSYNEQFF.

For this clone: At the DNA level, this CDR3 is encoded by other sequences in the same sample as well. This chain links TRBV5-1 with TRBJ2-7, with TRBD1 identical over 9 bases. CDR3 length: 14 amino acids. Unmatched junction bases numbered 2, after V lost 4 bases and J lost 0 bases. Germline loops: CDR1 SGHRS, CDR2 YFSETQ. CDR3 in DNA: TGCGCCAGCAGCCCGACAGGGGGCTCCTACGAGCAGTACTTC. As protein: CASSPTGGSYEQYF.

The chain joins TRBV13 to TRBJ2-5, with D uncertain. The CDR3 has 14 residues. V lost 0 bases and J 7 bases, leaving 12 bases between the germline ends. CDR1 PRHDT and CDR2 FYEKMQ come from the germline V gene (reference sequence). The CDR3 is CASSLGASLGTQYF. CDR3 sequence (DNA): TGTGCCAGCAGCTTAGGGGCCAGCTTGGGGACCCAGTACTTC.

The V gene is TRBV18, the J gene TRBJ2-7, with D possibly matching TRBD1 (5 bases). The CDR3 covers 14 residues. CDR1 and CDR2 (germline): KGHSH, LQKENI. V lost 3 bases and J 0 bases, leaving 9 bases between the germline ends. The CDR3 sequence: CASSPDRFSYEQYF. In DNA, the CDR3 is TGTGCCAGCTCACCCGACAGATTCTCCTACGAGCAGTACTTC.

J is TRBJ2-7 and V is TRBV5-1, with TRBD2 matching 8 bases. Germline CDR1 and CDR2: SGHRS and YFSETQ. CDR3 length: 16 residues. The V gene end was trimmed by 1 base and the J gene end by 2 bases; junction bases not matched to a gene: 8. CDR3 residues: CASSLLVAGTTYEQYF. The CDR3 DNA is TGCGCCAGCAGCTTGTTGGTAGCGGGAACAACCTACGAGCAGTACTTC.

The CDR3 protein is CASSGTRGLHFSYEQYF. In nucleotides, the CDR3 is TGTGCCAGCAGCGGGACTCGGGGGCTACATTTCTCCTACGAGCAGTACTTC. J is TRBJ2-7 and V is TRBV7-9; D is tentatively TRBD1 or TRBD2 (6 bases each). Per the germline V gene, CDR1 is SEHNR and CDR2 is FQNEAQ (reference sequence). This CDR3 contains 17 residues. V shed 5 bases and J shed 0 bases, with 20 bases lying between them. The full variable domain, in which reference TRBV7-9 and TRBJ2-7 provide the parts outside the CDR3, is DTGVSQNPRHKITKRGQNVTFRCDPISEHNRLYWYRQTLGQGPEFLTYFQNEAQLEKSRLLSDRFSAERPKGSFSTLEIQRTEQGDSAMYLCASSGTRGLHFSYEQYFGPGTRLTVT.

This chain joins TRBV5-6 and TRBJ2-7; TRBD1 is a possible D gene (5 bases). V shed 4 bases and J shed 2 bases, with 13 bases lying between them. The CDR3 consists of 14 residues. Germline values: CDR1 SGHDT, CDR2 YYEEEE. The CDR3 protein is CASSPKYRTYEQYF. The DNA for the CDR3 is TGTGCCAGCAGCCCTAAGTACAGGACCTACGAGCAGTACTTC.

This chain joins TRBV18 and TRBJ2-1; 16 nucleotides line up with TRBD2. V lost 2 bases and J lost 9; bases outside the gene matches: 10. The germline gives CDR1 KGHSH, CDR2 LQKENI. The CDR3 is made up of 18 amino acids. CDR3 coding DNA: TGTGCCAGCTCACCATCGGGACTAGCGGGAGGGAACCCCAGTGAGCAGTTCTTC. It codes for CASSPSGLAGGNPSEQFF. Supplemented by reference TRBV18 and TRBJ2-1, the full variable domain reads NAGVMQNPRHLVRRRGQEARLRCSPMKGHSHVYWYRQLPEEGLKFMVYLQKENIIDESGMPKERFSAEFPKEGPSILRIQQVVRGDSAAYFCASSPSGLAGGNPSEQFFGPGTRLTVL.

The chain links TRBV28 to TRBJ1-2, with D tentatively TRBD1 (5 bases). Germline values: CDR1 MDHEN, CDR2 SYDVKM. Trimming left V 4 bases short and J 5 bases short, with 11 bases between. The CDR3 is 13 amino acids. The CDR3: CASSSQGDYGYTF. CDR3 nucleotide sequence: TGTGCCAGCAGTTCTCAGGGCGATTATGGCTACACCTTC.

The CDR3 DNA is TGCGCCAGCAGCCAACCCCCGACAGTTAATGGGGGCTACACCTTC. It codes for CASSQPPTVNGGYTF. The chain couples TRBV4-1 to TRBJ1-2; D may be TRBD1 (5 bases). V dropped 2 bases and J dropped 8 bases, with 18 bases sitting between them. Looked up from germline, CDR1 is MGHRA and CDR2 is YSYEKL. The CDR3 extends over 15 amino acids.

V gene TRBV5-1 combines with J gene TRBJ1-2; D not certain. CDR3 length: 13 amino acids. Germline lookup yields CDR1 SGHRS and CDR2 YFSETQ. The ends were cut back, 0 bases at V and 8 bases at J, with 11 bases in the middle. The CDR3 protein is CASSLGPSGGYTF. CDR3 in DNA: TGCGCCAGCAGCTTGGGACCGTCGGGAGGCTACACCTTC.

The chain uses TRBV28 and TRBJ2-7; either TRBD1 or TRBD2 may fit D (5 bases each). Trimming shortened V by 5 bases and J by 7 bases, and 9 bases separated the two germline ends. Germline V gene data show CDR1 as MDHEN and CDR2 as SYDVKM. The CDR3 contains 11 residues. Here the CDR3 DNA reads TGTGCCAGCAGTGTCTGGGGGGAGCAGTACTTC. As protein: CASSVWGEQYF.

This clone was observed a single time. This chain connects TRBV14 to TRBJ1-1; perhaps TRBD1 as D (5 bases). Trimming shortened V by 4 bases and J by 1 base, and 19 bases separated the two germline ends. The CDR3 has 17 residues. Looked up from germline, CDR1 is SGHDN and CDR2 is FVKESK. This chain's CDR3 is CASSPGPGKSKNTEAFF. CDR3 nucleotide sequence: TGTGCCAGCAGCCCGGGGCCGGGGAAAAGTAAGAACACTGAAGCTTTCTTT.

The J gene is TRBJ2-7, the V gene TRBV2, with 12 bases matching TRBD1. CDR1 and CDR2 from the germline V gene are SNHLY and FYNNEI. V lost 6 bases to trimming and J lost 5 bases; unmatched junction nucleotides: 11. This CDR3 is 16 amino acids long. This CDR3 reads CASRPGQGAPEDEQYF. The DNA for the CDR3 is TGTGCCAGCAGACCGGGACAGGGGGCTCCGGAGGACGAGCAGTACTTC.

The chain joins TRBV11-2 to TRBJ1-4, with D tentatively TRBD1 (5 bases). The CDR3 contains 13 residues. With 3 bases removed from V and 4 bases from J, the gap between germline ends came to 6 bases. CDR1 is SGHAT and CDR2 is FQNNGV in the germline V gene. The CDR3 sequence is CASSLGVNEKLFF. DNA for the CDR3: TGTGCCAGCAGCTTGGGGGTTAATGAAAAACTGTTTTTT. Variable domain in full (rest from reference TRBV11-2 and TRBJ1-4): EAGVAQSPRYKIIEKRQSVAFWCNPISGHATLYWYQQILGQGPKLLIQFQNNGVVDDSQLPKDRFSAERLKGVDSTLKIQPAKLEDSAVYLCASSLGVNEKLFFGSGTQLSVL.

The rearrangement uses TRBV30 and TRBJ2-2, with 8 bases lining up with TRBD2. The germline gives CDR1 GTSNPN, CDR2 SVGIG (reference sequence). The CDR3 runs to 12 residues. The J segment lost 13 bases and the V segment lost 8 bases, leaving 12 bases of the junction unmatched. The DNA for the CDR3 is TGTGCCCGCGCCGCGGGGGGCGACGGGCTGTTTTTT. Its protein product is CARAAGGDGLFF.

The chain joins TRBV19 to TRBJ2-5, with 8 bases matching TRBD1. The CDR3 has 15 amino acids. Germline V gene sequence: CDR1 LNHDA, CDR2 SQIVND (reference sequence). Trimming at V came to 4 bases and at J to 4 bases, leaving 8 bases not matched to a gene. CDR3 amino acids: CASSNGQGGRETQYF. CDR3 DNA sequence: TGTGCCAGTAGTAATGGACAGGGCGGAAGAGAGACCCAGTACTTC. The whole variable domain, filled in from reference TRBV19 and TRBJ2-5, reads DGGITQSPKYLFRKEGQNVTLSCEQNLNHDAMYWYRQDPGQGLRLIYYSQIVNDFQKGDIAEGYSVSREKKESFPLTVTSAQKNPTAFYLCASSNGQGGRETQYFGPGTRLLVL.

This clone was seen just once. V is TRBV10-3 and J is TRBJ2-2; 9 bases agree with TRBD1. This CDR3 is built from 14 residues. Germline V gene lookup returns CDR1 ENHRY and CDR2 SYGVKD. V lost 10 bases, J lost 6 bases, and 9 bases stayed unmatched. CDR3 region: CATGTGGAAGELFF. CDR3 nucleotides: TGTGCCACCGGAACAGGGGGCGCGGCCGGGGAGCTGTTTTTT.

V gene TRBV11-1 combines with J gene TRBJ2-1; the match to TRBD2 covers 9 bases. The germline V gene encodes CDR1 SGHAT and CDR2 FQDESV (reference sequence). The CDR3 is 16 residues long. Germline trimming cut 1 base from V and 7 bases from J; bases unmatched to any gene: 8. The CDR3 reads CASSLVLAGKRNEQFF. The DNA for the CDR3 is TGTGCCAGCAGCTTAGTTCTAGCGGGGAAAAGGAATGAGCAGTTCTTC.

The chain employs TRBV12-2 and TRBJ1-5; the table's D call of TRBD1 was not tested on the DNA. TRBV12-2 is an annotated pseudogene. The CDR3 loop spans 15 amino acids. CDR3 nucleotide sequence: TGTGCAAGTCGCTTAGCGGACAGGGGGAATCAGCCCCAGCATTTT. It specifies CASRLADRGNQPQHF.

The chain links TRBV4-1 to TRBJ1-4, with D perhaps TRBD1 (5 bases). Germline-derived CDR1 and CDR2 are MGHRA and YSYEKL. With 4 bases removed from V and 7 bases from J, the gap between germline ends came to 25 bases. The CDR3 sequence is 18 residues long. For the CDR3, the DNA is TGCGCCAGCAGCCCCCGGGGCAGCCCATCCCCCGGTGGTGAAAAACTGTTTTTT. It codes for CASSPRGSPSPGGEKLFF.

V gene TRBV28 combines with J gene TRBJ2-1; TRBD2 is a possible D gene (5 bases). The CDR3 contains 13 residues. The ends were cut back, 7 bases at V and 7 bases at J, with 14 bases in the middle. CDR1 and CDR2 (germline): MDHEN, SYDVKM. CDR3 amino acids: CASIADSGNEQFF. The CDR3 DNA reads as TGTGCCAGCATTGCGGACTCGGGGAATGAGCAGTTCTTC.

The CDR3 spells CASSQGGRTDTGELFF. As DNA, the CDR3 is TGCGCCAGCAGCCAAGGGGGGCGCACAGACACCGGGGAGCTGTTTTTT. The chain couples TRBV4-1 to TRBJ2-2; D is perhaps TRBD1 (6 bases). CDR1 and CDR2 (germline): MGHRA, YSYEKL. The CDR3 covers 16 residues. V was trimmed by 1 base and J by 3 bases, leaving 12 bases between them.

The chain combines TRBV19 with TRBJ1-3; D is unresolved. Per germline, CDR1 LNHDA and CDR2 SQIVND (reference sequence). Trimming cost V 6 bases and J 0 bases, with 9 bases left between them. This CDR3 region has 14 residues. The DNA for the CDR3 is TGTGCCAGTAGGCGTTTGGGCTCTGGAAACACCATATATTTT. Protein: CASRRLGSGNTIYF.